The present entry profiles one T cell receptor beta chain with its context. As yet, its antigen is unknown. V lost 4 bases to trimming and J lost 3 bases; unmatched junction nucleotides: 1. Germline V lookup: CDR1 MNHNS, CDR2 SASEGT. The CDR3 sequence is 14 residues long. This entry belongs to a study of cytomegalovirus exposure and HLA in healthy donors. General study results and limits: Cytomegalovirus association was listed for under 200 TCR beta chains. According to a subsequent analysis, TCR clusters from the first cohort were inclined to appear together in the roughly 120 validation repertoires.

Profiled with immunoSEQ multiplex PCR; TCRdb holds only in-frame clones, not every one. The repertoire includes 100,000 to 150,000 clones, around nine tenths of them detected once, and approximately 2.1% sits in the top ten. The receptor was isolated from a woman aged 18-30 years in good health and CMV-seronegative. Sequenced material: PBMCs. This rearrangement joins TRBV6-1 to TRBJ2-2; 8 nucleotides align to TRBD2. CDR3 residues: CASSGGLDTGELFF. In DNA form, the CDR3 reads TGTGCCAGCAGTGGGGGACTAGACACCGGGGAGCTGTTTTTT.